Below, 21 T cell receptor beta chains from the same sample are listed, as sequenced in a study of OX40 agonist ivuxolimab in advanced cancers. Repertoires were generated with immunoSEQ multiplex PCR, while TCRdb's copy carries only in-frame clones and drops some. The repertoire holds tens of thousands of clones, approximately 90% seen once, with roughly 13% in the top ten. Sequences were derived from CD4+ or CD8+ T cells sorted from blood, sampled in a trial of the OX40 agonist ivuxolimab. These receptors originate from an adult with an advanced solid tumor such as melanoma, head and neck, liver or kidney cancer.

This clone is labeled as medium-sized. The gene calls are TRBV19 and TRBJ1-2; D not certain. Germline CDR1 reads LNHDA; CDR2 reads SQIVND (reference sequence). CDR3 length equals 12 residues. V lost 8 bases, J lost 5 bases, and 12 bases lay in between. The CDR3 nucleotides read TGTGCCAGTGATGCCGGTGGGTATGGCTACACCTTC. It codes for CASDAGGYGYTF.

This sequence joins TRBV9 and TRBJ2-5, with D possibly called TRBD1 or TRBD2 (6 bases each). The CDR3 covers 18 residues. Trimming shortened V by 4 bases and J by 2 bases, and 24 bases separated the two germline ends. CDR1 and CDR2 (germline): SGDLS, YYNGEE. CDR3 residues: CASSPEVGQGRWQETQYF. In DNA, the CDR3 is TGTGCCAGCAGCCCCGAGGTAGGGCAGGGGAGGTGGCAAGAGACCCAGTACTTC.

The chain combines TRBV25-1 with TRBJ2-2; TRBD1 aligns across 7 bases. V shed 6 bases and J 0 bases; nucleotides not matched to a gene: 4. The germline CDR1 and CDR2 sequences are MGHDK and SYGVNS. The CDR3 totals 15 residues. Written as DNA, the CDR3 is TGTGCCAGCAGACTAGGGGGCGCGAACACCGGGGAGCTGTTTTTT. The encoded protein is CASRLGGANTGELFF.

The CDR3 coding sequence is TGTGCCAGCAGCAACGACAGGGGACCCTACGAGCAGTACTTC. Translated: CASSNDRGPYEQYF. The genes are TRBV11-2 and TRBJ2-7; 8 bases fit TRBD1. CDR3 length: 14 amino acids. Germline CDR1 is SGHAT and CDR2 is FQNNGV. V was clipped by 5 bases and J by 2 bases; unmatched bases: 5.

The gene calls are TRBV7-9 and TRBJ2-5; D unclear. Germline V gene data show CDR1 as SEHNR and CDR2 as FQNEAQ (reference sequence). This CDR3 contains 15 residues. Trimming took off 2 bases at V and 5 bases at J, with 15 bases between the two ends. The CDR3 region has the DNA TGTGCCAGCAGCTTAACCGGCACAGAAGGGGAGACCCAGTACTTC. Translating gives CASSLTGTEGETQYF.

The V and J genes are TRBV28 and TRBJ1-5; D is undetermined. The CDR3 consists of 15 residues. Germline loops: CDR1 MDHEN, CDR2 SYDVKM. V lost 6 bases and J 2 bases, leaving 14 bases between the germline ends. CDR3 DNA: TGTGCCAGCAGGATCCGGGCCTACGGCAATCAGCCCCAGCATTTT. This sequence encodes CASRIRAYGNQPQHF.

This clone was observed a handful of times. The chain is built from TRBV7-9 and TRBJ2-7; 8 bases match TRBD1. CDR3 length: 13 amino acids. V shed 5 bases and J 6 bases; nucleotides not matched to a gene: 6. Per germline, CDR1 SEHNR and CDR2 FQNEAQ (reference sequence). The CDR3 spells CASSASDRVEQYF. Here the CDR3 DNA reads TGTGCCAGCAGCGCCTCGGACAGGGTCGAGCAGTACTTC.

This clone was seen just once. The CDR3: CASSVVMTDTQYF. DNA of the CDR3: TGTGCCAGCAGCGTAGTAATGACAGATACGCAGTATTTT. The gene calls are TRBV9 and TRBJ2-3; D uncertain. Germline CDR1 is SGDLS and CDR2 is YYNGEE. The length of the CDR3 is 13 residues. Trimming took off 0 bases at V and 3 bases at J, with 5 bases between the two ends.

The chain employs TRBV30 and TRBJ2-1, with 14 bases identical to TRBD2. The CDR3 runs to 13 residues. Germline V CDR1 and CDR2: GTSNPN, SVGIG (reference sequence). J was trimmed by 8 bases and V by 5 bases; bases with no gene match: 2. The CDR3 nucleotides are TGTGCCTGGGAGGGACTAGCGGGAGATGAGCAGTTCTTC. As protein: CAWEGLAGDEQFF.

CDR3 residues: CASSTIRLAENYNEQFF. For the CDR3, the DNA is TGTGCCAGCAGCACGATACGACTAGCGGAAAACTACAATGAGCAGTTCTTC. The chain links TRBV7-9 to TRBJ2-1; 9 bases fit TRBD2. This CDR3 spans 17 amino acids. Unmatched junction bases numbered 11, after V lost 5 bases and J lost 3 bases. Germline values: CDR1 SEHNR, CDR2 FQNEAQ (reference sequence).

This clone was seen just once. The J gene is TRBJ1-6, the V gene TRBV7-3, with TRBD1 as a possible D gene (6 bases). Germline V gives CDR1 SGHTA, CDR2 FQGTGA. This CDR3 has 16 amino acids. Trimming removed 3 bases from V and 7 bases from J, with 16 bases in between. DNA of the CDR3: TGTGCCAGCAGCTTTAAAGGGGGGGAGATAAATTCACCCCTCCACTTT. As protein: CASSFKGGEINSPLHF. Full variable domain (missing parts from reference TRBV7-3 and TRBJ1-6): GAGVSQTPSNKVTEKGKYVELRCDPISGHTALYWYRQSLGQGPEFLIYFQGTGAADDSGLPNDRFFAVRPEGSVSTLKIQRTERGDSAVYLCASSFKGGEINSPLHFGNGTRLTVT.

This sequence joins TRBV6-5 and TRBJ2-3; 8 bases fit TRBD2. J lost 5 bases, V lost 10 bases, and 11 bases had no gene match. This CDR3 has 14 residues. CDR1 is MNHEY and CDR2 is SVGAGI in the germline V gene. CDR3 nucleotide sequence: TGTGCCATCGGGGAAGCGGGAGTTGGAGATACGCAGTATTTT. It translates to CAIGEAGVGDTQYF.

The chain carries TRBV29-1 and TRBJ2-6; no clear D gene. The CDR3 runs 15 residues. V lost 0 bases to trimming and J lost 1 base, with 7 bases between them. CDR1 and CDR2 from the germline V gene are SQVTM and ANQGSEA. The CDR3 bases are TGCAGCGTTGAAGATCGTCTGTCTGGGGCCAACGTCCTGACTTTC. It specifies CSVEDRLSGANVLTF.

The chain combines TRBV7-6 with TRBJ1-4; 10 bases agree with TRBD1. The V segment lost 4 bases and the J segment 3 bases; nucleotides outside the gene matches: 8. CDR1 SGHVS and CDR2 FNYEAQ come from the germline V gene. The CDR3 runs 17 residues. CDR3 sequence reads: CASSSPGQGYPNEKLFF. The CDR3 DNA reads as TGTGCCAGCAGCTCACCGGGACAGGGGTACCCTAATGAAAAACTGTTTTTT.

This clone was recorded once. The chain couples TRBV27 to TRBJ2-5; the D gene is possibly TRBD2 (6 bases). CDR3 length: 14 residues. From germline, CDR1 is MNHEY and CDR2 SMNVEV (reference sequence). The V and J ends lost 3 bases and 6 bases respectively, with 14 bases between them. CDR3 region: CASSFLGGIQTQYF. As DNA, the CDR3 is TGTGCCAGCAGTTTCCTGGGAGGCATTCAGACCCAGTACTTC.

This chain links TRBV7-9 with TRBJ2-7; D could derive from TRBD1 or TRBD2 (5 bases each). Germline CDR1 reads SEHNR; CDR2 reads FQNEAQ (reference sequence). This CDR3 contains 14 residues. V lost 0 bases and J lost 3, with 9 bases in between. DNA of the CDR3: TGTGCCAGCAGCTTAGCGGGACCGATCTACGAGCAGTACTTC. This sequence encodes CASSLAGPIYEQYF.

This clone has just a few counts. The rearrangement joins TRBV19 to TRBJ1-5; TRBD1 might be the D (5 bases). The CDR3 length is 14 residues. CDR1 LNHDA and CDR2 SQIVND come from the germline V gene (reference sequence). V lost 5 bases and J 1 base, leaving 9 bases between the germline ends. CDR3 sequence (DNA): TGTGCCAGTAGTCTGTGGGACAGCAATCAGCCCCAGCATTTT. It translates to CASSLWDSNQPQHF.

The CDR3 sequence is CASSQDSRNEQFF. DNA of the CDR3: TGTGCCAGCAGCCAAGATTCGCGGAATGAGCAGTTCTTC. The chain combines TRBV4-2 with TRBJ2-1, with D unresolved. This CDR3 spans 13 amino acids. Germline CDR1 and CDR2: LGHNA and YNFKEQ. Between the trimmed V and J ends, which lost 0 bases and 7 bases, there was a span of 7 bases.

V is TRBV19 and J is TRBJ2-1, with D tentatively TRBD2 (5 bases). V lost 3 bases and J 4 bases, leaving 7 bases between the germline ends. This CDR3 has 13 amino acids. Germline assignment: CDR1 LNHDA and CDR2 SQIVND (reference sequence). The CDR3 region has the DNA TGTGCCAGTAGTATTGGGGAGTACAATGAGCAGTTCTTC. It codes for CASSIGEYNEQFF. Full variable domain (remainder filled in from reference TRBV19 and TRBJ2-1): DGGITQSPKYLFRKEGQNVTLSCEQNLNHDAMYWYRQDPGQGLRLIYYSQIVNDFQKGDIAEGYSVSREKKESFPLTVTSAQKNPTAFYLCASSIGEYNEQFFGPGTRLTVL.

This rearrangement joins TRBV4-1 to TRBJ1-6, with unresolved D. V was shortened by 1 base and J by 0 bases, with 7 bases between the two germline ends. Germline V gene data show CDR1 as MGHRA and CDR2 as YSYEKL. The CDR3 spans 16 residues. The CDR3 loop reads CASSQGRSSYNSPLHF. DNA for the CDR3: TGCGCCAGCAGCCAAGGGCGCAGCTCCTATAATTCACCCCTCCACTTT.

V usage is TRBV28 and J usage is TRBJ1-5, with 10 bases lining up with TRBD1. The germline CDR1 and CDR2 sequences are MDHEN and SYDVKM. Trimming removed 6 bases from V and 7 bases from J; junction bases left unmatched: 12. This CDR3 spans 16 amino acids. The CDR3 spells CASSPEDRGFTQPQHF. The CDR3 nucleotides are TGTGCCAGCAGCCCGGAGGACAGGGGGTTTACCCAGCCCCAGCATTTT.